Shown below are 12 T cell receptor beta chains from a single sample sequenced in a study of robustness of blood B and T cell sequencing. Instead of genomic DNA, mRNA was used to measure TCR beta repertoires. A 5' template-switch oligo added a universal priming site during cDNA synthesis. Every cDNA molecule received a random 12-nucleotide UMI from the template-switch oligo. TCRdb reprocessed the PCR reads with MiXCR, giving one entry per CDR3 protein. Of about 3,900 distinct CDR3 sequences listed, over 50% are singletons. The sequenced sample consisted of peripheral blood. These TCRs come from a human donor in good health.

J is TRBJ2-1 and V is TRBV14; TRBD1 might be the D (5 bases). The CDR3 sequence is 17 residues long. V was shortened by 3 bases and J by 0 bases, with 15 bases between the two germline ends. The germline V gene encodes CDR1 SGHDN and CDR2 FVKESK. The CDR3 sequence is CASSQVAGKGSYNEQFF. The CDR3 bases are TGTGCCAGCAGCCAGGTGGCAGGGAAGGGCTCCTACAATGAGCAGTTCTTC.

This clonotype has only a few counts. For the CDR3, the DNA is TGTGCCAGCAGCTCCAGTGGTGAAGCTTTCTTT. This sequence encodes CASSSSGEAFF. This chain uses TRBV11-1 with TRBJ1-1; D ambiguous. Germline CDR1 and CDR2: SGHAT and FQDESV (reference sequence). The germline V and J ends were trimmed by 4 bases and 7 bases, with 7 bases remaining between them. This CDR3 comprises 11 residues.

This clonotype has more than one count but fewer than ten. The chain is built from TRBV6-5 and TRBJ1-1; 7 positions agree with TRBD1. This CDR3 comprises 13 residues. CDR1 and CDR2 (germline): MNHEY, SVGAGI. Germline trimming cut 4 bases from V and 5 bases from J; bases unmatched to any gene: 4. The CDR3 region has the DNA TGTGCCAGCAGTTGGACAGGCAAAACTGAAGCTTTCTTT. Amino acids: CASSWTGKTEAFF.

As to this clonotype: An end of the junction does not agree with germline; a read error may underlie this. The chain joins TRBV5-5 to TRBJ1-1, with D possibly matching TRBD1 (5 bases). CDR1 and CDR2 (germline): SGHKS, YYEKEE (reference sequence). The CDR3 contains 15 residues. The CDR3 DNA is TGTGCCAGCAGCGTCGGTGGGACGGATGGGGAGAGGGGAATCTTT. Its translation: CASSVGGTDGERGIF.

The sample holds a few counts of this clonotype. This rearrangement joins TRBV6-1 to TRBJ1-1; D is ambiguous. Germline CDR1 is MNHNS and CDR2 is SASEGT. The length of the CDR3 is 13 residues. Trimming took 8 bases from V and 1 from J, leaving 11 bases between them. CDR3 coding DNA: TGTGCCAGCTACTGGATCTCGAACACTGAAGCTTTCTTT. Encoded protein: CASYWISNTEAFF.

This rearrangement joins TRBV2 to TRBJ2-7; D unresolved. CDR3 length equals 15 residues. The germline gives CDR1 SNHLY, CDR2 FYNNEI. The V end was cut by 5 bases, the J end by 3 bases, with 17 bases between. CDR3 sequence reads: CASSSDPPGDYEQYF. CDR3 DNA sequence: TGTGCCAGCAGTTCGGACCCTCCTGGAGACTACGAGCAGTACTTC. Based on the CDR3 plus reference TRBV2 and TRBJ2-7, the full variable domain is EPEVTQTPSHQVTQMGQEVILRCVPISNHLYFYWYRQILGQKVEFLVSFYNNEISEKSEIFDDQFSVERPDGSNFTLKIRSTKLEDSAMYFCASSSDPPGDYEQYFGPGTRLTVT.

In its sample, this clonotype ranks as large. The chain carries TRBV20-1 and TRBJ1-2; perhaps TRBD1 as D (6 bases). Germline V lookup: CDR1 DFQATT, CDR2 SNEGSKA (reference sequence). The germline V and J ends were trimmed by 1 base and 0 bases, with 15 bases remaining between them. CDR3 size: 16 residues. For the CDR3, the DNA is TGCAGTGCTAGAGGAACAAGGGGGGTTACTAACTATGGCTACACCTTC. This translates into CSARGTRGVTNYGYTF.

This clonotype was detected a few times. The chain recombines TRBV30 with TRBJ2-1; 7 nucleotides line up with TRBD1. With 2 bases clipped from V and 8 bases from J, the junction kept 6 bases outside the gene matches. CDR1 GTSNPN and CDR2 SVGIG come from the germline V gene (reference sequence). This CDR3 region has 13 residues. CDR3 protein: CAWSIGQGDEQFF. The CDR3 region has the DNA TGTGCCTGGAGTATCGGGCAGGGGGATGAGCAGTTCTTC.

The V gene is TRBV5-1, the J gene TRBJ2-6, with D uncertain. This CDR3 is 15 amino acids long. Germline values: CDR1 SGHRS, CDR2 YFSETQ. V lost 2 bases and J 4 bases, leaving 10 bases between the germline ends. The CDR3 coding sequence is TGCGCCAGCAGCTTTGGTAGCTCCGGGGCCAACGTCCTGACTTTC. Amino acid sequence: CASSFGSSGANVLTF. The whole variable domain, filled in from reference TRBV5-1 and TRBJ2-6, reads KAGVTQTPRYLIKTRGQQVTLSCSPISGHRSVSWYQQTPGQGLQFLFEYFSETQRNKGNFPGRFSGRQFSNSRSEMNVSTLELGDSALYLCASSFGSSGANVLTFGAGSRLTVL.

This clonotype was picked up one time. The chain links TRBV5-4 to TRBJ1-5; the match to TRBD1 covers 7 bases. Per the germline V gene, CDR1 is SGHNT and CDR2 is YYREEE (reference sequence). CDR3 size: 15 residues. With V trimmed by 3 bases and J by 4 bases, 7 bases remained unmatched. The CDR3 sequence is CASSSNPDRNQPQHF. The DNA of the CDR3 is TGTGCCAGCAGCTCAAACCCGGACAGGAATCAGCCCCAGCATTTT.

This clonotype was seen only a few times. The rearrangement uses TRBV10-1 and TRBJ2-3; 8 nucleotides match TRBD2. The V gene end was trimmed by 6 bases and the J gene end by 0 bases; junction bases not matched to a gene: 8. This CDR3 region has 16 residues. Germline V gives CDR1 WNHNN, CDR2 SYGVQD (reference sequence). The CDR3 is CASSQVAGSSTDTQYF. CDR3 DNA: TGCGCCAGCAGCCAGGTAGCGGGGTCTAGCACAGATACGCAGTATTTT.

The V call is TRBV6-1, the J call TRBJ1-6; D gene ambiguous. Germline V gives CDR1 MNHNS, CDR2 SASEGT. The V end was cut by 5 bases, the J end by 4 bases, with 12 bases between. The CDR3 is 15 amino acids. CDR3 in DNA: TGTGCCAGCAGTCTAGATGGACTGTATAATTCACCCCTCCACTTT. Amino acid sequence: CASSLDGLYNSPLHF.